Following are 6 T cell receptor beta chains from one sample sequenced in a study of early T cells in non-severe SARS-CoV-2 infection (dated by TCRdb to about 2021). The method behind the library was 5' RACE. The sequencer was a NextSeq 500. TCRdb reworked the public reads: Q25 trimming with fastp, MiXCR clone assembly, productive beta chains retained. Merged by CDR3 protein, the rows form single entries marked with the most common genes and DNA. The sample data list about 64,000 distinct CDR3 sequences, and roughly 14% of these were observed just once. Around 3.9% of the sample goes to the ten largest clones. Sequences were obtained from whole blood. These TCRs come from an adult who was a healthcare worker with PCR-confirmed SARS-CoV-2 infection or an uninfected control (not recorded which).

The J gene is TRBJ2-1, the V gene TRBV9, with TRBD2 matching over 15 bases. V lost 4 bases and J lost 3; bases outside the gene matches: 14. CDR3 length: 20 residues. Germline V gene data show CDR1 as SGDLS and CDR2 as YYNGEE. CDR3 coding DNA: TGTGCCAGCAGCCTGGGACTAGCGGGGGGCCCCAAGACCCGCTACAATGAGCAGTTCTTC. Translating gives CASSLGLAGGPKTRYNEQFF.

This clonotype was seen many times. The chain is built from TRBV7-6 and TRBJ2-6, with D unclear. The CDR3 totals 15 residues. Trimming shortened V by 7 bases and J by 4 bases, and 14 bases separated the two germline ends. CDR1 and CDR2 (germline): SGHVS, FNYEAQ. CDR3 DNA: TGTGCCAGCACCACCGGATCCAGCGGGGCCAACGTCCTGACTTTC. As protein: CASTTGSSGANVLTF.

This clonotype came up a few times. The rearrangement links TRBV11-2 to TRBJ2-5; D is ambiguous. CDR1 and CDR2 (germline): SGHAT, FQNNGV. V was cut by 1 base and J by 2 bases, with 5 bases left in between. The length of the CDR3 is 13 residues. CDR3 sequence (DNA): TGTGCCAGCAGCTTAGGGTATCAAGAGACCCAGTACTTC. As protein: CASSLGYQETQYF.

The chain carries TRBV7-6 and TRBJ1-1; D is undetermined. Germline V lookup: CDR1 SGHVS, CDR2 FNYEAQ. The V end lost 0 bases, the J end lost 1 base, and 6 bases lay between the germline ends. The CDR3 covers 14 residues. This CDR3 reads CASSLASQNTEAFF. The CDR3 region has the DNA TGTGCCAGCAGCTTAGCGTCGCAGAACACTGAAGCTTTCTTT.

This clonotype was seen only a few times. The rearrangement joins TRBV29-1 to TRBJ2-2; 13 bases fit TRBD2. Germline assignment: CDR1 SQVTM and CDR2 ANQGSEA. The V gene end was trimmed by 7 bases and the J gene end by 1 base; junction bases not matched to a gene: 6. There are 16 residues in the CDR3. CDR3 amino acids: CSAVRTSGGNTGELFF. The CDR3 DNA reads TGCAGCGCCGTGCGGACTAGCGGGGGGAACACCGGGGAGCTGTTTTTT.

This clonotype occurred a few times. The rearrangement joins TRBV11-1 to TRBJ2-7, with D uncertain. This CDR3 comprises 14 residues. Germline V gene sequence: CDR1 SGHAT, CDR2 FQDESV (reference sequence). V was trimmed by 2 bases and J by 3 bases, leaving 11 bases between them. Here the CDR3 DNA reads TGTGCCAGCAGCTTAACCCCCCCCGGCTACGAGCAGTACTTC. It translates to CASSLTPPGYEQYF.